These 27 T cell receptor beta chains share one sample of origin, sequenced in a study of T cell clones after liver transplantation (dated by TCRdb to the late 2010s). To prepare the library, the immunoSEQ multiplex PCR assay was applied. Sourced from immuneACCESS, this table was stored by TCRdb with only in-frame sequences that have V and J called. A share of the clones is absent; for the studies checked, an unresolved V gene accounts for under half, and the remainder has no known explanation. Recorded for this sample are about 75,000 clones; around 84% of them occurred a single time. Under 2.5% of the sample is held by the ten biggest clonotypes. Here the sequenced sample was CD4+ T cells from blood, taken 48 months after liver transplant. Receptors originate from a human patient who received a liver transplant. Some T cells may originate with the graft donor following a transplant.

This clone is labeled medium-sized. V and J are TRBV5-4 and TRBJ2-7; D is tentatively TRBD1 or TRBD2 (5 bases each). The CDR3 totals 12 residues. Trimming took 4 bases from V and 3 from J, leaving 8 bases between them. Germline assignment: CDR1 SGHNT and CDR2 YYREEE (reference sequence). The CDR3 sequence is CASSRDGYEQYF. The CDR3 nucleotides are TGTGCCAGCAGCCGGGACGGCTACGAGCAGTACTTC.

The gene calls are TRBV5-1 and TRBJ2-3; the match to TRBD2 covers 10 bases. Trimming at V came to 3 bases and at J to 5 bases, leaving 3 bases not matched to a gene. The CDR3 extends over 14 amino acids. Per the germline V gene, CDR1 is SGHRS and CDR2 is YFSETQ. CDR3 DNA sequence: TGCGCCAGCAGCTCCGGGACTAGCGAAGATACGCAGTATTTT. Its protein product is CASSSGTSEDTQYF.

The chain uses TRBV5-6 and TRBJ1-2; D unresolved. The CDR3 contains 15 residues. The ends were cut back, 5 bases at V and 3 bases at J, with 17 bases in the middle. Germline CDR1 is SGHDT and CDR2 is YYEEEE. CDR3 loop: CASSPPRGGYYGYTF. The CDR3 DNA follows: TGTGCCAGCAGTCCCCCCCGCGGCGGCTACTATGGCTACACCTTC.

This rearrangement joins TRBV5-1 to TRBJ2-2; perhaps TRBD2 as D (5 bases). The CDR3 is 13 residues long. Deletions cut 5 bases from V and 4 bases from J, with 9 bases between. Germline V gene lookup returns CDR1 SGHRS and CDR2 YFSETQ. CDR3 in amino acids: CASSRGLTGELFF. The CDR3 DNA is TGCGCCAGCAGTCGAGGGCTCACCGGGGAGCTGTTTTTT. Drawing the rest from reference TRBV5-1 and TRBJ2-2, the complete variable domain is KAGVTQTPRYLIKTRGQQVTLSCSPISGHRSVSWYQQTPGQGLQFLFEYFSETQRNKGNFPGRFSGRQFSNSRSEMNVSTLELGDSALYLCASSRGLTGELFFGEGSRLTVL.

This clone was found a few times. The chain links TRBV5-1 to TRBJ2-1; 9 nucleotides match TRBD2. This CDR3 is 16 amino acids long. CDR1 is SGHRS, CDR2 YFSETQ, per germline. The junction had 10 bases not matched to a gene; V was cut back by 4 bases and J by 5 bases. The CDR3 is CASSKEGIAGDNEQFF. The CDR3 DNA reads TGCGCCAGCAGCAAAGAAGGTATAGCGGGGGACAATGAGCAGTTCTTC.

The rearrangement joins TRBV29-1 to TRBJ1-6; D is unresolved. Deletions cut 5 bases from V and 6 bases from J, with 11 bases between. This CDR3 comprises 13 residues. Germline V CDR1 and CDR2: SQVTM, ANQGSEA. The CDR3 loop reads CSVRAGSNSPLHF. CDR3 sequence (DNA): TGCAGCGTTCGGGCAGGATCTAATTCACCCCTCCACTTT.

The chain is built from TRBV18 and TRBJ2-5; D possibly corresponds to TRBD1 (6 bases). The V end lost 4 bases, the J end lost 4 bases, and 13 bases lay between the germline ends. The CDR3 contains 14 residues. CDR1 is KGHSH, CDR2 LQKENI, per germline. The CDR3 here is CASSLYRDRETQYF. Here the CDR3 DNA reads TGTGCCAGCTCACTTTACAGGGATCGAGAGACCCAGTACTTC.

The chain combines TRBV7-9 with TRBJ1-1; D may be TRBD1 (6 bases). The V end was cut by 4 bases, the J end by 1 base, with 10 bases between. This CDR3 is 14 amino acids long. Germline values: CDR1 SEHNR, CDR2 FQNEAQ (reference sequence). Here the CDR3 DNA reads TGTGCCAGCAGCTCTTGGACAGAGAACACTGAAGCTTTCTTT. This encodes CASSSWTENTEAFF. The full variable domain, completed using reference TRBV7-9 and TRBJ1-1, is DTGVSQNPRHKITKRGQNVTFRCDPISEHNRLYWYRQTLGQGPEFLTYFQNEAQLEKSRLLSDRFSAERPKGSFSTLEIQRTEQGDSAMYLCASSSWTENTEAFFGQGTRLTVV.

The rearrangement links TRBV5-6 to TRBJ2-1, with D perhaps TRBD2 (6 bases). Germline V CDR1 and CDR2: SGHDT, YYEEEE. The CDR3 covers 16 residues. V shed 4 bases and J shed 5 bases, with 19 bases lying between them. The CDR3 spells CASSPLGAGRHNEQFF. CDR3 DNA sequence: TGTGCCAGCAGCCCGCTTGGGGCAGGGAGGCACAATGAGCAGTTCTTC. The entire variable domain, with the rest obtained from reference TRBV5-6 and TRBJ2-1, is as follows: DAGVTQSPTHLIKTRGQQVTLRCSPKSGHDTVSWYQQALGQGPQFIFQYYEEEERQRGNFPDRFSGHQFPNYSSELNVNALLLGDSALYLCASSPLGAGRHNEQFFGPGTRLTVL.

The chain carries TRBV5-1 and TRBJ2-1; no reliable D call. V was pared by 2 bases and J by 7 bases, with 13 bases between. CDR3 size: 14 residues. Germline lookup yields CDR1 SGHRS and CDR2 YFSETQ. The CDR3 sequence is CASSFLGTDNEQFF. For the CDR3, the DNA is TGCGCCAGCAGCTTTTTAGGTACGGATAATGAGCAGTTCTTC.

In its sample, this clone was seen once. The chain employs TRBV7-2 and TRBJ2-7, with no clear D. Trimming took 7 bases from V and 3 from J, leaving 16 bases between them. Looked up from germline, CDR1 is SGHTA and CDR2 is FQGNSA. This CDR3 contains 14 residues. The CDR3 loop reads CASNLESRYYEQYF. The CDR3 DNA sequence: TGTGCCAGCAACCTAGAGTCAAGGTACTACGAGCAGTACTTC.

The CDR3: CAWSASGNTIYF. For the CDR3, the DNA is TGTGCCTGGTCGGCATCTGGAAACACCATATATTTT. The chain has TRBV30 and TRBJ1-3; D uncertain. CDR1 and CDR2 (germline): GTSNPN, SVGIG (reference sequence). The CDR3 totals 12 residues. With 5 bases removed from V and 1 base from J, the gap between germline ends came to 6 bases.

The rearrangement joins TRBV7-3 to TRBJ2-2, with 11 bases fitting TRBD2. The V segment lost 5 bases and the J segment 1 base; nucleotides outside the gene matches: 9. Germline CDR1 and CDR2: SGHTA and FQGTGA. The CDR3 is made up of 18 amino acids. CDR3 sequence: CASSPTSGTSGNTGELFF. The CDR3 region has the DNA TGTGCCAGCAGCCCCACGTCCGGGACTAGCGGGAACACCGGGGAGCTGTTTTTT.

In its sample, this clone was seen once. The V and J genes are TRBV6-5 and TRBJ2-3, with no clear D. V was trimmed by 6 bases and J by 4 bases, leaving 11 bases between them. This CDR3 comprises 13 residues. CDR1 and CDR2 (germline): MNHEY, SVGAGI. Written as DNA, the CDR3 is TGTGCCAGCAGAGGTCTGGGCGCAGATACGCAGTATTTT. It yields the protein CASRGLGADTQYF.

This clone has a single count. The gene calls are TRBV6-6 and TRBJ2-5; 11 bases are a match to TRBD1. Trimming cost V 7 bases and J 2 bases; bases outside gene matches: 3. CDR1 MNHNY and CDR2 SVGAGI come from the germline V gene (reference sequence). The CDR3 consists of 14 residues. CDR3 in amino acids: CASIRDRGQETQYF. The DNA for the CDR3 is TGTGCCAGCATTCGGGACAGGGGGCAAGAGACCCAGTACTTC.

The J gene is TRBJ2-1, the V gene TRBV7-2; TRBD1 matches at 10 bases. The germline CDR1 and CDR2 sequences are SGHTA and FQGNSA. V lost 2 bases and J lost 5; bases outside the gene matches: 3. CDR3 length: 15 amino acids. The chain's CDR3 is CASSLPGQGNNEQFF. CDR3 DNA sequence: TGTGCCAGCAGCTTACCGGGACAGGGGAACAATGAGCAGTTCTTC. Variable domain in full (rest from reference TRBV7-2 and TRBJ2-1): GAGVSQSPSNKVTEKGKDVELRCDPISGHTALYWYRQSLGQGLEFLIYFQGNSAPDKSGLPSDRFSAERTGGSVSTLTIQRTQQEDSAVYLCASSLPGQGNNEQFFGPGTRLTVL.

The chain carries TRBV7-3 and TRBJ2-2; D is undetermined. The CDR3 has 15 amino acids. The germline CDR1 and CDR2 sequences are SGHTA and FQGTGA. V was shortened by 5 bases and J by 3 bases, with 13 bases between the two germline ends. The CDR3 DNA sequence: TGTGCCAGCAGCCGAGGTCTGGCCTACACCGGGGAGCTGTTTTTT. Translating it yields CASSRGLAYTGELFF. The full variable domain, rest sourced from reference TRBV7-3 and TRBJ2-2, is GAGVSQTPSNKVTEKGKYVELRCDPISGHTALYWYRQSLGQGPEFLIYFQGTGAADDSGLPNDRFFAVRPEGSVSTLKIQRTERGDSAVYLCASSRGLAYTGELFFGEGSRLTVL.

Comments on this clone: This sample includes further DNA sequences coding for the same CDR3. This chain links TRBV15 with TRBJ2-3; D is uncertain. With 0 bases removed from V and 4 bases from J, the gap between germline ends came to 11 bases. In germline, CDR1 is LNHNV, CDR2 YYDKDF (reference sequence). CDR3 length equals 15 residues. The CDR3 DNA is TGTGCCACCAGCAGAGATCGTGGGCCGGCAGATACGCAGTATTTT. Translated, it gives CATSRDRGPADTQYF.

The V and J genes are TRBV18 and TRBJ2-6, with D possibly matching TRBD2 (5 bases). CDR1 KGHSH and CDR2 LQKENI come from the germline V gene. The CDR3 has 17 residues. The V gene lost 3 bases and the J gene lost 0 bases, with 12 bases spanning the gap. CDR3 in DNA: TGTGCCAGCTCACCGAGAACGAGCGGCTCTGGGGCCAACGTCCTGACTTTC. It translates to CASSPRTSGSGANVLTF.

This chain connects TRBV25-1 to TRBJ1-4, with D maybe TRBD1 (6 bases). The CDR3 runs to 15 residues. Germline loops: CDR1 MGHDK, CDR2 SYGVNS. V shed 1 base and J shed 7 bases, with 13 bases lying between them. CDR3 nucleotides: TGTGCCAGCAGTGAATCGGCAGGGGCTACTGAAAAACTGTTTTTT. As protein: CASSESAGATEKLFF.

This clone turned up a few times. This rearrangement joins TRBV9 to TRBJ2-2, with TRBD1 as a possible D gene (6 bases). Germline CDR1 and CDR2: SGDLS and YYNGEE. Deletions cut 3 bases from V and 5 bases from J, with 8 bases between. The CDR3 is 13 amino acids. The CDR3 DNA follows: TGTGCCAGCAGCGAACAGGGTACCGGGGAGCTGTTTTTT. This codes for CASSEQGTGELFF.

The rearrangement links TRBV2 to TRBJ1-4, with D perhaps TRBD1 (6 bases). V was shortened by 8 bases and J by 10 bases, with 17 bases between the two germline ends. The CDR3 is 13 residues long. Germline V gene sequence: CDR1 SNHLY, CDR2 FYNNEI. CDR3 region: CASLVRGPGKLFF. The DNA of the CDR3 is TGTGCCAGCCTAGTCCGGGGGCCTGGAAAACTGTTTTTT.

The chain employs TRBV7-9 and TRBJ1-4; D gene uncertain. This CDR3 comprises 15 residues. Between the trimmed V and J ends, which lost 5 bases and 6 bases, there was a span of 16 bases. In germline, CDR1 is SEHNR, CDR2 FQNEAQ (reference sequence). The CDR3: CASSPRAGVDEKLFF. The CDR3 DNA follows: TGTGCCAGCAGCCCTCGGGCCGGCGTGGATGAAAAACTGTTTTTT.

The chain uses TRBV5-1 and TRBJ2-3; maybe TRBD1 (6 bases). The CDR3 contains 16 residues. V dropped 4 bases and J dropped 2 bases, with 17 bases sitting between them. CDR1 SGHRS and CDR2 YFSETQ come from the germline V gene. The CDR3, as DNA: TGCGCCAGCAGCCCGGGCGTTGGACAGAACACAGATACGCAGTATTTT. This translates into CASSPGVGQNTDTQYF.

V gene TRBV4-1 combines with J gene TRBJ2-3, with a possible D match to TRBD2 (7 bases). There are 16 residues in the CDR3. Germline loops: CDR1 MGHRA, CDR2 YSYEKL. V lost 2 bases and J lost 1, with 13 bases in between. CDR3 region: CASSQPSGGRTDTQYF. DNA of the CDR3: TGCGCCAGCAGCCAACCTTCGGGGGGCCGCACAGATACGCAGTATTTT.

The rearrangement links TRBV25-1 to TRBJ1-1; tentatively, D is TRBD1 (5 bases). Trimming shortened V by 1 base and J by 0 bases, and 15 bases separated the two germline ends. Germline CDR1 and CDR2: MGHDK and SYGVNS. There are 17 residues in the CDR3. The DNA of the CDR3 is TGTGCCAGCAGTGAATTGGAGGGGTTGGAGATGAACACTGAAGCTTTCTTT. It translates to CASSELEGLEMNTEAFF.

The chain recombines TRBV7-2 with TRBJ1-2; D is possibly TRBD1 (5 bases). Germline V gene data show CDR1 as SGHTA and CDR2 as FQGNSA. The CDR3 has 12 residues. Trimming removed 5 bases from V and 8 bases from J, with 12 bases in between. CDR3 loop: CASSEQTGGYTF. The CDR3 DNA is TGTGCCAGCAGCGAACAAACAGGCGGCTACACCTTC.